Sequencing of this T cell receptor beta chain was carried out in a study of regulatory T cells in long-lasting Graves disease. TCR beta libraries were built with iRepertoire HTBI primers and Arm-PCR of CDR3 regions. Each CDR3 protein is one row after TCRdb ran MiXCR on the multiplex PCR reads. The repertoire holds about 540,000 distinct CDR3 sequences, with roughly 13% as singletons. Time point of the sample: newly diagnosed GD, antithyroid drugs for less than 3 months. RNA from PBMCs was the source of the TCR library. Criteria from the American Thyroid Association guidelines were applied to diagnose Graves' disease. This clonotype was seen repeatedly, ten times or more. These data were likewise used in another study, on T cells in Graves' hyperthyroidism and ophthalmopathy. That paper adds: The HTBI primer set drove a first-round RT-PCR of the TCR CDR3.

The receptor's source is a man aged 30 to 45 with Graves disease. The material sequenced was peripheral blood mononuclear cells (PBMCs), taken at new diagnosis, from a patient treated with antithyroid drugs.

CDR3 coding DNA: TGTGCCAGCACCACGACAGGGGGACGTGAAAAACTGTTTTTT. Translating it yields CASTTTGGREKLFF. The chain couples TRBV12-3 or TRBV12-4 to TRBJ1-4; TRBD1 matches 9 bases. The CDR3 runs 14 residues. V shed 7 bases, J shed 7 bases, and the junction held 7 bases outside the gene matches.